This T cell receptor beta chain was recorded in a study of persistence of HIV-infected CD4 T cells. Across the whole study: Isolated cells were CMV- and HIV-1 Gag-responding CD4+ T cells. The study's findings and limits: Within sorted populations, more oligoclonal TCRs accompanied more oligoclonal proviruses.

The libraries were made with immunoSEQ version 4 in survey mode. Assay: immunoSEQ multiplex PCR; the TCRdb copy retains only in-frame clones and omits some. The sample contains 30,000 or so clones, 80% to 90% of which appear only once. Cells were stimulated with CMV-infected fibroblast lysates at 8.5 to 10 ug/mL. CD40L/CD69 double-negative CD45RO-high memory CD4+ T cells were collected. Plasma HIV-1 RNA stayed below 50 copies/mL for at least 4 years. In regard to this clone: Its antigen remains unknown.

The CDR3 extends over 13 amino acids. Germline V gives CDR1 MNHNY, CDR2 SVGAGI (reference sequence). The junction had 3 bases not matched to a gene; V was cut back by 5 bases and J by 4 bases. This clonotype was sampled from an adult man with HIV who was CMV-seropositive. The chain joins TRBV6-6 to TRBJ2-7, with 9 positions matching TRBD2. Sequenced here: CD4+ T cells sorted from PBMCs after approximately 20-hour stimulation, sampled from a patient who received antiretroviral therapy. CDR3 residues: CASSHSGGYEQYF. The DNA for the CDR3 is TGTGCCAGCAGTCATAGCGGGGGTTACGAGCAGTACTTC.